This is a list of T cell receptor beta chains from one sample in a study of shared clonotypes between healthy human individuals. The table came from immunoSEQ multiplex PCR; TCRdb's copy has only in-frame clones and leaves some out. The sample has 1.5 million to 2.5 million clones; about 95% are singletons. The sequencing sample was made of naive CD8+ T cells sorted from blood. The receptors come from a man aged 18 to 30 in good health. CDR3s include the opening cysteine and the closing phenylalanine or tryptophan. Fields, in order: J gene, clone size, V gene, D gene, CDR3 protein, CDR3 DNA. A D gene is named only where the DNA matches it firmly. The size field is filled for only some rows; it gives once, few, many or a size class.

TRBJ1-1 . TRBV10-3 . CAISESASLNTEAFF TGTGCCATCAGTGAGTCGGCCAGCTTGAACACTGAAGCTTTCTTT
TRBJ2-3 . TRBV16 . CASSRLQVSGTDTQYF TGTGCCAGCAGCCGCCTACAGGTCTCGGGCACAGATACGCAGTATTTT
TRBJ1-5 . TRBV28 TRBD1 CASSLPLGTGLNQPQHF TGTGCCAGCAGTTTACCCCTCGGGACAGGACTTAATCAGCCCCAGCATTTT
TRBJ2-7 . TRBV5-4 . CASSFVGSIGEQYF TGTGCCAGCAGCTTTGTAGGGTCGATAGGCGAGCAGTACTTC
TRBJ1-1 . TRBV29-1 . CSVREYTEAFF TGCAGCGTTCGCGAGTACACTGAAGCTTTCTTT
TRBJ1-1 . TRBV11-2 TRBD1 CASSVLTGGQAEAFF TGTGCCAGCAGCGTACTGACAGGGGGGCAAGCTGAAGCTTTCTTT
TRBJ1-4 . TRBV28 . CASRGIYEKLFF TGTGCCAGCAGGGGAATTTACGAAAAACTGTTTTTT
TRBJ1-5 few TRBV2 . CASSEAGTTYQPQHF TGTGCCAGCAGTGAAGCAGGGACGACCTATCAGCCCCAGCATTTT
TRBJ2-7 . TRBV7-2 . CASSFDRDTLSYEQYF TGTGCCAGCAGCTTTGATCGGGACACCCTCTCCTACGAGCAGTACTTC
TRBJ1-2 . TRBV27 . CASSLSVAYGYTF TGTGCCAGCAGTTTATCTGTAGCTTATGGCTACACCTTC
TRBJ1-1 once TRBV4-1 . CASSQAGTATEGAFF TGCGCCAGCAGCCAAGCCGGGACGGCCACTGAGGGAGCTTTCTTT